This T cell receptor beta chain was captured in a study of T cells in Graves' hyperthyroidism and ophthalmopathy. Overall study context: At initial diagnosis, before any treatment had begun, peripheral blood was obtained.

This clonotype has at least ten counts. Its antigen is not known. A roughly 9.7 ml volume of fresh peripheral blood provided the PBMCs. Researchers took RNA transcripts and amplified the TCR beta CDR3 regions from them. During a first-round RT-PCR of the TCR CDR3, the HTBI primer set was used. TCRdb re-analysed the multiplex PCR reads in MiXCR, keeping a single row per CDR3 protein. The repertoire has a few hundred thousand distinct CDR3 sequences, about 15% of them found once; the top ten carry approximately 7%. General study points: Most thyroid clonotypes expanded above 0.001 appeared in blood too.

The germline CDR1 and CDR2 sequences are DFQATT and SNEGSKA (reference sequence). The CDR3 has 13 residues. The V end was cut by 2 bases, the J end by 0 bases, with 8 bases between. Sequenced material: blood. This receptor was obtained from a woman in her twenties or thirties with Graves' hyperthyroidism. This rearrangement joins TRBV20-1 to TRBJ2-7; D is uncertain. The CDR3 region is CSARSPSSYEQYF. Written as DNA, the CDR3 is TGCAGTGCTAGATCGCCCAGCTCCTACGAGCAGTACTTC.